This T cell receptor (beta chain) derives from a study of blood T cells in healthy people across ages. Concerning this clonotype: The antigen remains undetermined.

Alongside a J-beta primer mix, a sample-barcoded 5' primer served in a second PCR lasting roughly 6 to 12 cycles. TCRdb re-derived calls from the 5' RACE reads in MiXCR, one entry per CDR3 protein. The repertoire holds 1.5 million to 2 million distinct CDR3 sequences, with approximately 30% as singletons. General study findings and limits: Compared with aged donors, long-lived donors showed fewer expanded clones, suggesting selection.

V lost 5 bases, J lost 0 bases, and 14 bases lay in between. The CDR3 is made up of 16 amino acids. Input material: blood. This chain connects TRBV12-3 or TRBV12-4 to TRBJ1-3; D call uncertain. The sequence came from a woman in her thirties in good health. DNA of the CDR3: TGTGCCAGCAGTCCCTCGGGGTTGATCTCTGGAAACACCATATATTTT. Its protein product is CASSPSGLISGNTIYF.